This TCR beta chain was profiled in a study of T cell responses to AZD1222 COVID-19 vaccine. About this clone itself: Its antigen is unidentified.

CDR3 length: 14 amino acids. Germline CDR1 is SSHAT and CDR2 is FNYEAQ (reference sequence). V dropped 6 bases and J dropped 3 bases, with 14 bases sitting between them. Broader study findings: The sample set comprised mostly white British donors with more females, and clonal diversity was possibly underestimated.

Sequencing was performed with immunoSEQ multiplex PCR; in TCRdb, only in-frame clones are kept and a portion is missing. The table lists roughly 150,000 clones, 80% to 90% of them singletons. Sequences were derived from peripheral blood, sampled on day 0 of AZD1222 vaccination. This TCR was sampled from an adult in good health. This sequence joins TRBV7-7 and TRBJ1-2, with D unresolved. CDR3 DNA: TGTGCCAGCAGGCCCTGGGAGAGCGACTATGGCTACACCTTC. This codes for CASRPWESDYGYTF.